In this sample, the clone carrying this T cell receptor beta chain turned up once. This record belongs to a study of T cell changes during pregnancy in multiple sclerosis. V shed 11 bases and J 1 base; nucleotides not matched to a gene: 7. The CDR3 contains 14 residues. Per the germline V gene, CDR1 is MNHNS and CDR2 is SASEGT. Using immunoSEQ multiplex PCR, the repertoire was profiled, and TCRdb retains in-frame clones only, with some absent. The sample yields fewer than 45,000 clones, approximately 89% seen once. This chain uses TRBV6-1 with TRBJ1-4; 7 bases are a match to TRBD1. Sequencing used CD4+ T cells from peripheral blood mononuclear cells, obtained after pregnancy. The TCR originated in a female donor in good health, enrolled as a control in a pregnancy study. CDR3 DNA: TGTGCCGTACACAGGGGATTAACTAATGAAAAACTGTTTTTT. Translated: CAVHRGLTNEKLFF.